This T cell receptor (beta chain) originates from a study of cytomegalovirus exposure and HLA in healthy donors. Study-wide findings and caveats: Apart from CMV serostatus, no immune exposure information was available. The authors considered a cluster of highly shared sequence variants likely to be a sequencing artifact. Among donors in an Asian-associated ancestry cluster, a later analysis reportedly found fewer N-insertions than the roughly 730-donor mean.

Use of 60 Vbeta and 13 Jbeta primers characterized the PCR. TCRdb keeps only in-frame clones here, not all; method: immunoSEQ multiplex PCR. The sample holds roughly 120,000 clones, 81% seen once. Trimming took 3 bases from V and 2 from J; bases not matched to a gene: 10. Germline CDR1 is SGHRS and CDR2 is YFSETQ. CDR3 length: 17 amino acids. Note on this clone: What it recognizes is unknown.

The origin of this receptor is a woman aged 25 to 45 in good health and CMV-seronegative. V is TRBV5-1 and J is TRBJ2-7; 11 bases map to TRBD2. Sequenced sample: PBMCs. The CDR3, as DNA: TGCGCCAGCAGCTACGGACAGATGGGACTAGCGGCCTACGAGCAGTACTTC. Translating gives CASSYGQMGLAAYEQYF. The full variable domain, in which reference TRBV5-1 and TRBJ2-7 provide the parts outside the CDR3, is KAGVTQTPRYLIKTRGQQVTLSCSPISGHRSVSWYQQTPGQGLQFLFEYFSETQRNKGNFPGRFSGRQFSNSRSEMNVSTLELGDSALYLCASSYGQMGLAAYEQYFGPGTRLTVT.